This TCR beta chain is from a study of blood T cell repertoires in COVID-19. Study information: Some COVID-19 samples were acute and others convalescent; all came from the United States, Italy and Spain. Sources were T cells, B-cell-depleted T cells, or PBMCs; the material itself was cDNA or gDNA.

How the authors handled the data: From reference gene primer amplification, estimates of nucleated cell counts were derived. The method was immunoSEQ multiplex PCR; TCRdb's version includes in-frame clones alone and lacks a portion of them. The V and J calls and clone size are taken from that table; D and trimming were inferred from the DNA. This repertoire shows 98,000 or so clones, roughly 90% found once; its top ten account for roughly 6%. Trimming left V 11 bases short and J 8 bases short, with 15 bases between. Per the germline V gene, CDR1 is SNHLY and CDR2 is FYNNEI. The CDR3 contains 11 residues.

Material: peripheral blood. This TCR came from a human donor in a cohort sampled during active COVID-19. The chain couples TRBV2 to TRBJ1-1; D gene uncertain. The CDR3: CAPRRKREAFF. As DNA, the CDR3 is TGTGCCCCCCGAAGGAAGAGGGAAGCTTTCTTT.